This entry features one TCR beta chain sequence. Its antigen is not identified. The CDR3 spans 12 residues. CDR1 and CDR2 from the germline V gene are GTSNPN and SVGIG (reference sequence). After removal of 5 bases from V and 4 bases from J, the junction contained 2 bases not matched to a gene. The sample is drawn from a study of T cell repertoires in cytomegalovirus infection. At the level of the study: TCR beta signatures that were public indicated CMV infection and matching HLA type.

TCRdb used MiXCR to reprocess the reads, holding one entry per CDR3 protein. Of 200,000 or so distinct CDR3 sequences in the sample, roughly a fifth were seen once. Study observations and caveats: In two of eight donors, the top clonotype was HLA-C-restricted CMV-specific.

Sequences were obtained from PBMCs. This receptor was obtained from a human donor in good health (CMV status not recorded). Some clones in this sample may be carry-over from other donors' samples. The chain employs TRBV30 and TRBJ2-1, with 7 bases lining up with TRBD1. The CDR3 nucleotides read TGTGCCTGGGGGGGACAGTACAATGAGCAGTTCTTC. Residues: CAWGGQYNEQFF.